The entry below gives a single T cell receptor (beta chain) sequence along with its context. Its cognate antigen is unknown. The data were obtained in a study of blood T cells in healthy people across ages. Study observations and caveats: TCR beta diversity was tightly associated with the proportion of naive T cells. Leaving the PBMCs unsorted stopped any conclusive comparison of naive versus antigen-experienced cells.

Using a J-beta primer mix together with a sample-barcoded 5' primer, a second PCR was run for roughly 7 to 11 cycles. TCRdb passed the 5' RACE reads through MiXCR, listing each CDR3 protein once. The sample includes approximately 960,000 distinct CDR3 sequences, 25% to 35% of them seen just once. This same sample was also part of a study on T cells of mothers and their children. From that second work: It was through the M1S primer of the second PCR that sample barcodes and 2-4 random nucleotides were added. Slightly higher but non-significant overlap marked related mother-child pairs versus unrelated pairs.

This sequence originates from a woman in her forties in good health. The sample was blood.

The DNA for the CDR3 is TGCAGTGCTAGAGATCCGACGCGGGGGGCAGGCGGGGAGCTGTTTTTT. Translation gives CSARDPTRGAGGELFF. The V gene is TRBV20-1, the J gene TRBJ2-2; 8 nucleotides align to TRBD2. The CDR3 runs to 16 residues. The trim removed 0 bases at V and 7 bases at J, leaving 10 bases unmatched. Germline CDR1 DFQATT, CDR2 SNEGSKA (reference sequence).